The 2 T cell receptor beta chains in this list originate from one sample, sequenced in a study of blood T cell repertoires in COVID-19. Assay used: immunoSEQ multiplex PCR; TCRdb lists only in-frame clones, some missing. The sample holds fewer than 120,000 clones, 82% seen once. Sequencing input: peripheral blood. These receptors came from a woman aged 60-70 years with acute or convalescent COVID-19.

The V gene is TRBV7-2, the J gene TRBJ1-1; 9 bases are a match to TRBD1. Germline CDR1 reads SGHTA; CDR2 reads FQGNSA. This CDR3 has 13 amino acids. With V trimmed by 6 bases and J by 6 bases, 5 bases remained unmatched. The CDR3 protein is CASSRDRAPEAFF. In DNA form, the CDR3 reads TGTGCCAGCAGTCGGGACAGGGCCCCTGAAGCTTTCTTT.

This clone was recorded at least ten times. In the same sample, other DNA sequences code for this CDR3. The chain carries TRBV5-4 and TRBJ1-4; 7 nucleotides agree with TRBD1. V shed 0 bases and J 5 bases; nucleotides not matched to a gene: 1. CDR3 length: 14 amino acids. The germline V gene encodes CDR1 SGHNT and CDR2 YYREEE (reference sequence). DNA of the CDR3: TGTGCCAGCAGCTTGGACAGGGGCAATGAAAAACTGTTTTTT. Amino acid sequence: CASSLDRGNEKLFF.